This TCR beta chain was profiled in a study of blood T cell repertoires in COVID-19 (dated by TCRdb to 2020 to 2021). For the study in its entirety: The collaborator samples originated in the United States, Italy and Spain and spanned the acute and convalescent phases of COVID-19. A freely available public database, intended as a resource for researchers studying the immune response to SARS-CoV-2, is where the repertoires were released. Samples came from the ongoing ImmuneRACE study (first 160 participants) plus 1,254 subjects from 6 global collaborators. Deeply sampled blood TCRbeta repertoires from subjects exposed to, actively infected with, or recovered from COVID-19 were included in the dataset. The sample metadata nearly always contained a de-identified subject ID, COVID-19 status, age in years and sex. Where HLA class I and class II types were available, the types were taken from metadata supplied by the sample provider, not from assay-based typing. The material from the prospective study consisted of cDNA or gDNA derived from T cells, B-cell-depleted T cells, or PBMCs.

TCRbeta CDR3 regions were amplified from genomic DNA using the immunoSEQ Assay, a bias-controlled multiplex PCR. The study's processing was this. The number of nucleated cells in each sample was estimated from the amplification of reference gene primers within the assay. To quantify the absolute abundance of each unique TCRbeta CDR3 rearrangement, sequence reads were collapsed and filtered. For each sample, productive Simpson clonality was calculated by taking the square root of Simpson's diversity index across productive rearrangements. The table was pulled from immuneACCESS by TCRdb, which kept in-frame rearrangements only. Such tables lose some clones; where checked, under half of the loss comes from unresolved V genes, and the rest has no known cause. V, J and clone size are those of that table, while D and trimming were read from the DNA. The sample table shows more than 300,000 clones, and more than 90% are seen once. The top ten clones comprise less than 4% of the sample.

Germline trimming amounts to 6 bases on V and 4 bases on J, with 8 as the count of junction bases outside the gene matches. The CDR3 numbers 15 residues from cysteine through phenylalanine. The entry retains the CDR3 DNA only, 45 bases that are in frame from base 1. The germline V gene (reference sequence) provides CDR1 LNHDA and CDR2 SQIVND. On the study overall, not on this receptor specifically: Clinical and demographic metadata were provided uncurated, with the amount varying by source and participant.

Enrolling through a virtual design, the prospective study's participants ranged in age from roughly 18 to 95 years and lived across about two dozen United States geographic areas. To assign participants to cohorts, the prospective study relied on clinical history that participants themselves reported in a screening survey and a study questionnaire. A participant counted as exposed if, within 2 weeks of entering the study, that participant had been in contact with someone who had a PCR-confirmed or clinician-diagnosed COVID-19 case. Mobile phlebotomists in the prospective study collected whole blood, serum and a nasopharyngeal or oropharyngeal swab from every participant. Additional blood draws and questionnaires over a 2-month period could optionally be provided by prospective study participants. Before DNA extraction, blood samples from the prospective study were shipped at room temperature or frozen.

As for this clone: What this receptor recognizes is not known. Base qualities were left out, and no much larger clone turns up one base away.

The specimen was PBMCs or T cells enriched from blood (not recorded which). The chain links TRBV19 with TRBJ2-3; the central 9 bases match TRBD1. The clonotype was recovered from a woman aged 25 to 45 who had been exposed to COVID-19. The DNA reads TGTGCCAGTAGCATCGGACAGGGGTCGGCAGATACGCAGTATTTT. Translation gives CASSIGQGSADTQYF.